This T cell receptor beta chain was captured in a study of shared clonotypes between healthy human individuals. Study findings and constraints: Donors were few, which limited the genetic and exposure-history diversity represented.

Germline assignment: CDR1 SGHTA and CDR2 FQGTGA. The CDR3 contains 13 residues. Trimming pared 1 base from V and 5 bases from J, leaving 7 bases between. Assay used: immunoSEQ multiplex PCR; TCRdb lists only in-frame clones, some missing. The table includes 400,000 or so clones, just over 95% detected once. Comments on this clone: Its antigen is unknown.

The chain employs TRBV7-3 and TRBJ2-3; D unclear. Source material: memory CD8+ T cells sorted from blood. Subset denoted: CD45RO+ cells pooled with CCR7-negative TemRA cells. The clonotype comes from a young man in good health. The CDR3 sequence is CASSLKGGDTQYF. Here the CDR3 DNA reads TGTGCCAGCAGCTTAAAGGGTGGAGATACGCAGTATTTT.